This T cell receptor (beta chain) was recovered during a study of a mutant IDH1 vaccine in newly diagnosed glioma. Whole-study context: The earlier regimen, radiotherapy, temozolomide, or both, was most often both.

TCRdb's table, derived via immunoSEQ multiplex PCR, lists solely in-frame clones and lacks some. This repertoire shows tens of thousands of clones, 79% found once; its top ten account for 8%. Details on this clone: The antigen is not known.

CDR1 and CDR2 from the germline V gene are SGHNT and YENEEA. Losses at the gene ends were 0 bases for V and 3 bases for J; bases not matched to a gene: 3. The CDR3 consists of 16 residues. The sample's time point: week 11, during vaccination. In the vaccine, a single dose held 300 ug of the mutant IDH1 20-mer peptide, along with topical imiquimod. The astrocytomas were IDH1-mutant, ATRX-negative, and WHO grade 3 or 4. This specimen was PBMCs, taken from a glioma patient whose treatment included an IDH1 peptide vaccine. This chain uses TRBV11-3 with TRBJ2-1, with 9 bases matching TRBD2. This receptor was identified in a man aged 35 to 55 with glioma. CDR3 protein: CASSLDASGNYNEQFF. DNA for the CDR3: TGTGCCAGCAGCTTAGACGCTAGCGGGAACTACAATGAGCAGTTCTTC. The variable domain in full, with the rest retrieved from reference TRBV11-3 and TRBJ2-1, is EAGVVQSPRYKIIEKKQPVAFWCNPISGHNTLYWYLQNLGQGPELLIRYENEEAVDDSQLPKDRFSAERLKGVDSTLKIQPAELGDSAVYLCASSLDASGNYNEQFFGPGTRLTVL.